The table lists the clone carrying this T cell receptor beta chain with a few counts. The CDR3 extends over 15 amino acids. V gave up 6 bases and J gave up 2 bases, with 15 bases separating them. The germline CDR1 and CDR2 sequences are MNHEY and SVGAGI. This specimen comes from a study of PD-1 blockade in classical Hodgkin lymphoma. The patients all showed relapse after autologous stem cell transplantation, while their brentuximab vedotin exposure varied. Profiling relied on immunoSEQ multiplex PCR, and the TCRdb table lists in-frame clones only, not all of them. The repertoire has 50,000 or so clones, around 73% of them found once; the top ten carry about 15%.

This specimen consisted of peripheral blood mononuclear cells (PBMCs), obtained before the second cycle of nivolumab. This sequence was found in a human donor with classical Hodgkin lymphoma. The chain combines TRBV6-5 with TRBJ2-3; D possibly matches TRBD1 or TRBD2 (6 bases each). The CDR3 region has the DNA TGTGCCAGCAGCCCATTAGGGGGACTCACAGATACGCAGTATTTT. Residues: CASSPLGGLTDTQYF.